This TCR beta chain was obtained from a study of a mutant IDH1 vaccine in newly diagnosed glioma. At the level of the study: Treated patients had a mean age of around 40 years and a sex split that was around 62% male and roughly 40% female.

This CDR3 region has 18 residues. CDR1 is LGHNA, CDR2 YNFKEQ, per germline. J gave up 4 bases and V 2 bases, and 14 bases lay outside the gene matches. Generated by immunoSEQ multiplex PCR, the TCRdb table keeps only in-frame clones and is missing some. The sample lists 40,000 to 50,000 clones; about 80% were seen once. The time point was: week 23, last vaccination. It was 300 ug of mutant IDH1 20-mer peptide that made up each vaccine dose, given with topical imiquimod. As to this clone: Its target is unknown.

This chain links TRBV4-2 with TRBJ2-5; 9 nucleotides agree with TRBD2. The sample here was PBMCs, taken from a glioma patient whose treatment included an IDH1 peptide vaccine. The TCR originated in a man between 50 and 59 years old with glioma. For the CDR3, the DNA is TGTGCCAGCAGCCAACAAGGTGCGCTAGCGGGGTTCCTAGAGACCCAGTACTTC. Its translation: CASSQQGALAGFLETQYF.